Given below is one T cell receptor (beta chain) in context. This sample was taken from a study of blood T cell repertoires in COVID-19. The table came from immunoSEQ multiplex PCR; TCRdb's copy has only in-frame clones and leaves some out. Of more than 300,000 clones listed, 70% to 90% are singletons. Trimming pared 4 bases from V and 3 bases from J, leaving 13 bases between. In germline, CDR1 is SNHLY, CDR2 FYNNEI. The CDR3 spans 14 residues. This sequence joins TRBV2 and TRBJ2-7; D perhaps matches TRBD2 (6 bases). This clonotype originated in a woman aged 30 to 39 with COVID-19, enrolled during active disease. The sequenced sample consisted of peripheral blood. Here the CDR3 reads CASSALGDFYEQYF. In DNA, the CDR3 is TGTGCCAGCAGTGCGTTGGGGGACTTCTACGAGCAGTACTTC.